These 8 T cell receptor beta chains were sequenced from one sample in a study of OX40 agonist ivuxolimab in advanced cancers. Produced via immunoSEQ multiplex PCR; TCRdb's table is partial and in-frame only. The sample holds approximately 70,000 clones, 75% to 90% seen once. This material consisted of CD4+ or CD8+ T cells sorted from blood, taken in a trial of the OX40 agonist ivuxolimab. The source is an adult with an advanced solid tumor such as melanoma, head and neck, liver or kidney cancer.

The chain joins TRBV7-2 to TRBJ2-1; TRBD2 agrees at 8 bases. This CDR3 comprises 14 residues. Germline CDR1 is SGHTA and CDR2 is FQGNSA. J was trimmed by 2 bases and V by 4 bases; bases with no gene match: 1. This CDR3 reads CASSSGLAYNEQFF. The CDR3 DNA sequence: TGTGCCAGCAGCTCGGGACTAGCCTACAATGAGCAGTTCTTC.

This rearrangement joins TRBV4-3 to TRBJ2-1; D call uncertain. The CDR3 runs to 14 residues. V was clipped by 4 bases and J by 10 bases, with 17 bases between them. The V gene's germline CDR1 is LGHNA and CDR2 YSLEER. The CDR3 spells CASSPIGVFWEQFF. The CDR3 nucleotides are TGCGCCAGCAGCCCCATTGGGGTATTCTGGGAGCAGTTCTTC.

This chain links TRBV4-1 with TRBJ2-2, with a weak D call TRBD2 (6 bases). Germline-derived CDR1 and CDR2 are MGHRA and YSYEKL. The CDR3 loop spans 16 amino acids. V was pared by 1 base and J by 0 bases, with 9 bases between. The CDR3 sequence is CASSQVGTSNTGELFF. DNA for the CDR3: TGCGCCAGCAGCCAAGTTGGGACTTCGAACACCGGGGAGCTGTTTTTT.

This clone was observed a few times. The CDR3 here is CASSPPGKGGYTF. The CDR3 region has the DNA TGTGCCAGCAGCCCTCCAGGGAAAGGTGGCTACACCTTC. The chain joins TRBV7-2 to TRBJ1-2; weak D call: TRBD1 (5 bases). The CDR3 has 13 residues. The germline V and J ends were trimmed by 5 bases and 7 bases, with 14 bases remaining between them. Germline V gene data show CDR1 as SGHTA and CDR2 as FQGNSA.

The rearrangement joins TRBV25-1 to TRBJ1-4; a weak D match, TRBD1 (5 bases). This CDR3 region has 15 residues. Between the trimmed V and J ends, which lost 2 bases and 5 bases, there was a span of 12 bases. CDR1 and CDR2 from the germline V gene are MGHDK and SYGVNS. CDR3 nucleotides: TGTGCCAGCAGTGAAAGGGGCAGGCGGAATGAAAAACTGTTTTTT. Encoded protein: CASSERGRRNEKLFF.

The V gene is TRBV9, the J gene TRBJ1-1, with D possibly being TRBD1 (5 bases). The CDR3 is 15 residues long. Germline V gives CDR1 SGDLS, CDR2 YYNGEE. The germline V and J ends were trimmed by 4 bases and 5 bases, with 18 bases remaining between them. The CDR3 DNA reads TGTGCCAGCAGCCAAGGAGGGGTCAGGGATACTGAAGCTTTCTTT. This translates into CASSQGGVRDTEAFF.

The chain couples TRBV6-5 to TRBJ1-2; D is uncertain. The V end was cut by 7 bases, the J end by 4 bases, with 19 bases between. CDR1 and CDR2 (germline): MNHEY, SVGAGI. CDR3 length equals 15 residues. The CDR3 here is CASTSRASEAYGYTF. In nucleotides, the CDR3 is TGTGCCAGCACCTCCCGGGCCTCCGAGGCCTATGGCTACACCTTC.

The chain combines TRBV5-1 with TRBJ2-7, with TRBD1 identical over 8 bases. The germline V gene has CDR1 SGHRS and CDR2 YFSETQ. The CDR3 length is 15 residues. J gave up 2 bases and V 4 bases, and 8 bases lay outside the gene matches. CDR3 nucleotides: TGCGCCAGCAGCCAACCGACAGGGGCCGCCTACGAGCAGTACTTC. As protein: CASSQPTGAAYEQYF. Based on the CDR3 plus reference TRBV5-1 and TRBJ2-7, the full variable domain is KAGVTQTPRYLIKTRGQQVTLSCSPISGHRSVSWYQQTPGQGLQFLFEYFSETQRNKGNFPGRFSGRQFSNSRSEMNVSTLELGDSALYLCASSQPTGAAYEQYFGPGTRLTVT.